The present T cell receptor beta chain was sequenced within a study of T cells in localized non-small cell lung cancer. The method was immunoSEQ multiplex PCR; TCRdb's version includes in-frame clones alone and lacks a portion of them. In the table there are some 30,000 clones, roughly three quarters of which are singletons. The V gene's germline CDR1 is MNHEY and CDR2 SMNVEV (reference sequence). The CDR3 length is 15 residues. The V gene end was trimmed by 8 bases and the J gene end by 4 bases; junction bases not matched to a gene: 12. Findings of the study overall: Longer overall survival was seen with higher T cell density measured in blood. The study sequenced only one region of the tumor. As a result, intratumor heterogeneity could not be excluded and remains possible. A median of around 60 clones ranked among the top 100 in tumor appeared in adjacent lung. Uninvolved adjacent lung had higher T cell clonality than tumor and all other tissues.

About this clone: Its antigen is undetermined.

This receptor was obtained from a male donor older than 55 with stage II squamous cell lung carcinoma. The chain has TRBV27 and TRBJ2-3, with 7 bases lining up with TRBD2. The sample consisted of peripheral blood, taken before any cancer treatment. The CDR3 reads CASWPREGTADTQYF. CDR3 bases: TGTGCCAGCTGGCCAAGGGAGGGAACGGCAGATACGCAGTATTTT.